This TCR beta chain was sequenced in a study of technical replicates of blood from a few donors listed by TCRdb under 2017. From its cysteine to its phenylalanine, the CDR3 spans 13 amino acids. The sequence is cut down to CDR3 DNA, 39 bases in frame from base 1. According to the germline V gene (reference sequence), CDR1 reads SEHNR and CDR2 reads FQNEAQ. V is reduced by 3 bases and J by 10 bases, leaving a spacing of 15 bases between them. This clone was seen more than once but under ten times. Its antigen is still unknown. No much larger clone exists at a distance of one base, and base qualities are not known. Library generation was performed with the immunoSEQ multiplex PCR assay. TCRdb holds this immuneACCESS table with in-frame rearrangements only. Some clones are missing; in checked studies, unresolved V genes explain under half, and the rest has no known cause. For this sample the table gives approximately 100,000 clones, of which roughly 95% were detected only once. The leading ten clones occupy around 0.2% of the sample.

The chain is made from TRBV7-9 and TRBJ1-1; TRBD1 is a possible D gene, resting on 5 matching bases. This TCR was recovered from a human donor in good health. Sequencing input: T cells isolated from PBMCs. Read as DNA, the sequence is TGTGCCAGCAGCTTGAAGACCGTGCAGGGAGCTTTCTTT. This is translated as CASSLKTVQGAFF.